This is a list of T cell receptor beta chains from one sample in a study of identical twins. A single record per CDR3 protein comes from TCRdb applying MiXCR to the 5' RACE reads. Of approximately 490,000 distinct CDR3 sequences in the sample, around 22% were seen once. The data also belong to a second study, concerning yellow fever vaccine responses in identical twins.

Sequencing was carried out using CD4+ T cells sorted from blood. Receptor source: a young woman in good health. The CDR3 runs from the conserved cysteine through the conserved F or W. A D gene is named only where the DNA matches it firmly. Rows give clone size only sometimes, using once, few, many, or a class for an expanded clone.

size: .; J: TRBJ2-7; D: .; V: TRBV7-9; CDR3: CASSSPRETYEQYF; DNA: TGTGCCAGCAGCTCCCCCCGGGAGACCTACGAGCAGTACTTC
size: .; J: TRBJ2-4; D: TRBD1; V: TRBV10-3; CDR3: CAISSGTENIQYF; DNA: TGTGCCATCAGTTCCGGGACAGAAAACATTCAGTACTTC
size: few; J: TRBJ2-1; D: .; V: TRBV27; CDR3: CASSKGRAAESREQFF; DNA: TGTGCCAGCAGTAAAGGGCGTGCTGCTGAGAGTCGTGAGCAGTTCTTC
size: few; J: TRBJ1-2; D: .; V: TRBV12-3/TRBV12-4; CDR3: CASSQDMRGYTF; DNA: TGTGCCAGCAGCCAGGACATGCGCGGCTACACCTTC
size: .; J: TRBJ2-1; D: .; V: TRBV7-2; CDR3: CASSFILGSGNEQFF; DNA: TGTGCCAGCAGCTTTATACTGGGTTCAGGCAATGAGCAGTTCTTC
size: .; J: TRBJ2-1; D: .; V: TRBV3-1; CDR3: CASSLKGGNNEQFF; DNA: TGTGCCAGCAGCCTCAAAGGGGGAAACAATGAGCAGTTCTTC
size: few; J: TRBJ2-7; D: .; V: TRBV27; CDR3: CASSLDPRGTSNEQYF; DNA: TGTGCCAGCAGTTTAGACCCCAGGGGAACCAGCAACGAGCAGTACTTC
size: few; J: TRBJ1-1; D: .; V: TRBV12-3/TRBV12-4; CDR3: CASSFLDVGTEAFF; DNA: TGTGCCAGCAGCTTCCTGGACGTTGGCACTGAAGCTTTCTTT
size: few; J: TRBJ2-1; D: .; V: TRBV7-2; CDR3: CASSPRGVDRPEQFF; DNA: TGTGCCAGCAGCCCCCGGGGTGTTGACCGGCCTGAGCAGTTCTTC
size: once; J: TRBJ2-1; D: .; V: TRBV11-3; CDR3: CASSLVVDPFNEQFF; DNA: TGTGCCAGCAGCTTAGTAGTGGACCCGTTCAATGAGCAGTTCTTC
size: .; J: TRBJ2-2; D: .; V: TRBV3-1; CDR3: CASSPVSDTGELFF; DNA: TGTGCCAGCAGTCCCGTTTCGGACACCGGGGAGCTGTTTTTT
size: many; J: TRBJ1-4; D: TRBD1; V: TRBV5-5; CDR3: CASSLSDRENEKLFF; DNA: TGTGCCAGCAGCTTGTCGGACAGGGAGAATGAAAAACTGTTTTTT
size: .; J: TRBJ2-3; D: TRBD1; V: TRBV29-1; CDR3: CSVGLGDRLTDTQYF; DNA: TGCAGCGTTGGCCTTGGGGACAGACTCACAGATACGCAGTATTTT
size: .; J: TRBJ2-7; D: .; V: TRBV6-5; CDR3: CASSFALNYEQYF; DNA: TGTGCCAGCAGTTTTGCCCTGAATTACGAGCAGTACTTC
size: .; J: TRBJ1-3; D: .; V: TRBV3-1; CDR3: CASSQGMKYRLSGNTIYF; DNA: TGTGCCAGCAGCCAAGGGATGAAGTATCGATTGTCTGGAAACACCATATATTTT
size: .; J: TRBJ1-4; D: .; V: TRBV6-1; CDR3: CASSRDLEGEKLFF; DNA: TGTGCCAGCAGCAGGGACCTGGAGGGGGAAAAACTGTTTTTT
size: .; J: TRBJ2-1; D: .; V: TRBV5-4; CDR3: CASSLYSSLGEQFF; DNA: TGTGCCAGCAGCTTGTATTCCTCGTTGGGTGAGCAGTTCTTC
size: .; J: TRBJ2-7; D: .; V: TRBV12-3/TRBV12-4; CDR3: CASSLKAGSSYEQYF; DNA: TGTGCCAGCAGTCTAAAGGCGGGGTCCTCCTACGAGCAGTACTTC